One and the same sample provided the 13 T cell receptor beta chains below, sequenced in a study of response to subunit inactivated influenza vaccine. TCRdb called the RT-PCR reads again in MiXCR, with one record for every CDR3 protein. The repertoire has 800,000 to 1,000,000 distinct CDR3 sequences, 21% of them found once; the top ten carry 10%. The sample in question was PBMCs from blood, obtained more than 4 days after vaccination. These receptors came from a man in his forties or fifties who received an inactivated influenza vaccine.

The chain carries TRBV15 and TRBJ1-4, with a weak D call TRBD1 (5 bases). CDR1 and CDR2 from the germline V gene are LNHNV and YYDKDF (reference sequence). The V end lost 0 bases, the J end lost 0 bases, and 14 bases lay between the germline ends. CDR3 length: 18 residues. DNA of the CDR3: TGTGCCACCAGCAGAGATCGCGGGGCTCCTGCAACTAATGAAAAACTGTTTTTT. Protein product: CATSRDRGAPATNEKLFF.

This clonotype was seen only a few times. This chain links TRBV20-1 with TRBJ1-3; TRBD1 aligns across 7 bases. CDR1 and CDR2 from the germline V gene are DFQATT and SNEGSKA (reference sequence). The CDR3 extends over 15 amino acids. The junction had 7 bases not matched to a gene; V was cut back by 5 bases and J by 0 bases. The CDR3 loop reads CSAPDRRSSGNTIYF. For the CDR3, the DNA is TGCAGTGCTCCGGACAGGCGGAGCTCTGGAAACACCATATATTTT.

The chain is built from TRBV12-3 or TRBV12-4 and TRBJ2-2, with 10 bases matching TRBD2. Trimming cost V 5 bases and J 4 bases; bases outside gene matches: 7. The CDR3 has 16 amino acids. CDR3 protein: CASSQSGRAGTGELFF. The CDR3 DNA reads as TGTGCCAGCAGTCAGAGCGGGAGGGCCGGCACCGGGGAGCTGTTTTTT.

This clonotype was observed a few times. The gene calls are TRBV5-1 and TRBJ2-2; 10 nucleotides line up with TRBD1. The CDR3 extends over 16 amino acids. Losses at the gene ends were 3 bases for V and 2 bases for J; bases not matched to a gene: 4. Germline CDR1 reads SGHRS; CDR2 reads YFSETQ. This chain's CDR3 is CASSWGTGENTGELFF. In DNA form, the CDR3 reads TGCGCCAGCAGCTGGGGGACAGGGGAAAACACCGGGGAGCTGTTTTTT.

This clonotype was recorded many times. The chain recombines TRBV20-1 with TRBJ2-3; 13 positions agree with TRBD2. J gave up 6 bases and V 2 bases, and 11 bases lay outside the gene matches. The length of the CDR3 is 17 residues. Germline V gives CDR1 DFQATT, CDR2 SNEGSKA (reference sequence). CDR3 sequence: CSARSTMTSGGTDTQYF. The CDR3 region has the DNA TGCAGTGCTAGAAGCACGATGACTAGCGGGGGGACGGATACGCAGTATTTT.

This clonotype was found many times. The chain joins TRBV7-9 to TRBJ2-3, with D unresolved. Looked up from germline, CDR1 is SEHNR and CDR2 is FQNEAQ (reference sequence). V gave up 2 bases and J gave up 5 bases, with 11 bases separating them. The CDR3 loop spans 14 amino acids. CDR3 residues: CASSLQTQGDTQYF. For the CDR3, the DNA is TGTGCCAGCAGCTTACAGACTCAAGGAGATACGCAGTATTTT. Complete variable domain (other parts from reference TRBV7-9 and TRBJ2-3): DTGVSQNPRHKITKRGQNVTFRCDPISEHNRLYWYRQTLGQGPEFLTYFQNEAQLEKSRLLSDRFSAERPKGSFSTLEIQRTEQGDSAMYLCASSLQTQGDTQYFGPGTRLTVL.

The rearrangement links TRBV27 to TRBJ2-7; D is ambiguous. V lost 3 bases and J 0 bases, leaving 9 bases between the germline ends. The CDR3 is 14 residues long. Germline V gene lookup returns CDR1 MNHEY and CDR2 SMNVEV (reference sequence). CDR3 bases: TGTGCCAGCAGTTTTAACCCCCGCTCCTACGAGCAGTACTTC. Translating gives CASSFNPRSYEQYF.

This clonotype was recorded a few times. The chain couples TRBV4-3 to TRBJ2-1; no reliable D call. The CDR3 covers 14 residues. Between the trimmed V and J ends, which lost 0 bases and 5 bases, there was a span of 8 bases. CDR1 is LGHNA and CDR2 is YSLEER in the germline V gene. CDR3 protein: CASSQEFIDNEQFF. In DNA form, the CDR3 reads TGCGCCAGCAGCCAAGAGTTTATAGACAATGAGCAGTTCTTC.

V and J are TRBV5-1 and TRBJ1-2, with D tentatively TRBD1 (6 bases). This CDR3 is built from 15 residues. Germline CDR1 reads SGHRS; CDR2 reads YFSETQ. V was shortened by 3 bases and J by 3 bases, with 15 bases between the two germline ends. The DNA of the CDR3 is TGCGCCAGCAGCTCAGTGTCGGGGGCTGACTATGGCTACACCTTC. Translating it yields CASSSVSGADYGYTF. Looking up the rest from reference TRBV5-1 and TRBJ1-2 gives the full variable domain: KAGVTQTPRYLIKTRGQQVTLSCSPISGHRSVSWYQQTPGQGLQFLFEYFSETQRNKGNFPGRFSGRQFSNSRSEMNVSTLELGDSALYLCASSSVSGADYGYTFGSGTRLTVV.

The genes are TRBV28 and TRBJ2-5, with D possibly TRBD1 on 5 matching bases. This CDR3 region has 16 residues. The V gene's germline CDR1 is MDHEN and CDR2 SYDVKM. Between the trimmed V and J ends, which lost 2 bases and 6 bases, there was a span of 19 bases. CDR3 sequence: CASSLLNWQGQKTQYF. DNA for the CDR3: TGTGCCAGCAGTTTACTGAATTGGCAGGGTCAAAAGACCCAGTACTTC. Supplemented by reference TRBV28 and TRBJ2-5, the full variable domain reads DVKVTQSSRYLVKRTGEKVFLECVQDMDHENMFWYRQDPGLGLRLIYFSYDVKMKEKGDIPEGYSVSREKKERFSLILESASTNQTSMYLCASSLLNWQGQKTQYFGPGTRLLVL.

This clonotype was observed a few times. The chain links TRBV10-3 to TRBJ1-1; D is uncertain. Trimming removed 2 bases from V and 1 base from J, with 8 bases in between. There are 14 residues in the CDR3. Germline V CDR1 and CDR2: ENHRY, SYGVKD. The CDR3 nucleotides are TGTGCCATCAGTGAGGGACGGAAGAACACTGAAGCTTTCTTT. Translated, it gives CAISEGRKNTEAFF.

This clonotype was observed a few times. The CDR3 sequence: CSASPAPYNEQFF. The CDR3 nucleotides read TGCAGTGCTAGTCCAGCCCCCTACAATGAGCAGTTCTTC. This chain connects TRBV20-1 to TRBJ2-1; D is undetermined. Germline V gene sequence: CDR1 DFQATT, CDR2 SNEGSKA (reference sequence). V lost 3 bases and J 2 bases, leaving 8 bases between the germline ends. The CDR3 is 13 amino acids.

The rearrangement uses TRBV18 and TRBJ2-1, with TRBD2 matching 14 bases. J lost 8 bases, V lost 3 bases, and 6 bases had no gene match. The CDR3 extends over 16 amino acids. CDR1 and CDR2 (germline): KGHSH, LQKENI. CDR3 region: CASSPATGLAGDEQFF. The CDR3 nucleotides are TGTGCCAGCTCACCGGCGACGGGACTAGCGGGAGATGAGCAGTTCTTC.